This T cell receptor (beta chain) is from a study of blood T cells in healthy people across ages. Whole-study findings and limits: Higher diversity and more naive CD4+ cells were features of long-lived donors, compared to aged donors. It was found that TCR beta diversity correlated strongly with the percentage of naive T cells.

A second about 6 to 11 cycle PCR used barcoded and J-beta primers. One entry per CDR3 protein, called by TCRdb with MiXCR from the 5' RACE reads. The sample holds 600,000 or so distinct CDR3 sequences, approximately 30% seen once. Of note for this clonotype: The antigen is not known.

The donors, healthy Caucasians from Russia, were aged roughly 6 to 100. Germline V gene lookup returns CDR1 MNHNS and CDR2 SASEGT. The CDR3 sequence is 15 residues long. The V end lost 3 bases, the J end lost 3 bases, and 15 bases lay between the germline ends. The specimen sequenced was blood. This chain joins TRBV6-1 and TRBJ2-7; D possibly corresponds to TRBD1 (6 bases). The receptor was derived from a woman of 80 years or more in good health. CDR3 sequence: CASSDLGTRSYEQYF. In nucleotides, the CDR3 is TGTGCCAGCAGTGACCTCGGGACAAGGAGCTACGAGCAGTACTTC.